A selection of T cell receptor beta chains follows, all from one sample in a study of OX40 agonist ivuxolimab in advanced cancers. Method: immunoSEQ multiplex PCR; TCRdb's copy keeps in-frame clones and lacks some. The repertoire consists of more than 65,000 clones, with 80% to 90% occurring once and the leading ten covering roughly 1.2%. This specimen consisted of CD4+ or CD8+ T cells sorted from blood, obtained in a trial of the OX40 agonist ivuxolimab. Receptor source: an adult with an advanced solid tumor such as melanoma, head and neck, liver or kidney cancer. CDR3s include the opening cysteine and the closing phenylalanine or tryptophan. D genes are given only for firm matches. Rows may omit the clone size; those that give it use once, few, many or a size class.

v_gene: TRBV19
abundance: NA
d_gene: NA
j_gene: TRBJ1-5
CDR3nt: TGTGCCAGTAGTATAGATCGTGCAGGGTATAGCAATCAGCCCCAGCATTTT
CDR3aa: CASSIDRAGYSNQPQHF

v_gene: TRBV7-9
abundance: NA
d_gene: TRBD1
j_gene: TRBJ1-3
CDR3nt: TGTGCCAGCAGCTCAAACCCCGACAGGGCTGGAAACACCATATATTTT
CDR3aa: CASSSNPDRAGNTIYF

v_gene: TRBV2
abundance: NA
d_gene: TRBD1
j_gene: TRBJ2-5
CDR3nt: TGTGCCAGCGACAGGGGGAGGGGAGAGACCCAGTACTTC
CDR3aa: CASDRGRGETQYF

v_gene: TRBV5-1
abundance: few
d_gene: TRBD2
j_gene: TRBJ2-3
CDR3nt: TGCGCCAGCAAGCGGGGTACAGATACGCAGTATTTT
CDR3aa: CASKRGTDTQYF

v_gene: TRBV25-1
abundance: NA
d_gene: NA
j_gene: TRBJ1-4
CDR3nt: TGTGCCAGCAGTGAAGGGTCCGGAGACGTTGAAAAACTGTTTTTT
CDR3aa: CASSEGSGDVEKLFF

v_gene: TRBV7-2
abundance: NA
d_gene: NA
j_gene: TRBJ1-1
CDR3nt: TGTGCCAGCAGCCAGCCCGACGGTGAAGCTTTCTTT
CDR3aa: CASSQPDGEAFF

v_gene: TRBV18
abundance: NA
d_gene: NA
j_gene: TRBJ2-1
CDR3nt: TGTGCCAGCTCACCACTCCGAGGGGCGTACAATGAGCAGTTCTTC
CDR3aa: CASSPLRGAYNEQFF

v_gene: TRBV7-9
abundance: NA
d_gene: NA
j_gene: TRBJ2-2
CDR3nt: TGTGCCAGCAGCTTGGCCGGGGTTACCGGGGAGCTGTTTTTT
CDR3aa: CASSLAGVTGELFF

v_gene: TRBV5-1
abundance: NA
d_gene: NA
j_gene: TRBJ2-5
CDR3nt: TGCGCCAGCAGCTTGACGAACCGGGACCAAGAGACCCAGTACTTC
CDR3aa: CASSLTNRDQETQYF

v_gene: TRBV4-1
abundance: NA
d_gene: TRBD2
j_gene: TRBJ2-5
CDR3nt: TGCGCCAGCAGCCAAGGGATCGGGGCGGGGGAAGAGACCCAGTACTTC
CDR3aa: CASSQGIGAGEETQYF

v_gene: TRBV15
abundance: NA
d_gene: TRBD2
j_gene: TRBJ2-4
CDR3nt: TGTGCCACCGCGGTAGCGGGGGTTGCCAAAAACATTCAGTACTTC
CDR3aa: CATAVAGVAKNIQYF

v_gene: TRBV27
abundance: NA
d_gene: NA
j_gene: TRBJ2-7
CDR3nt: TGTGCCAGCAGTGCCTTGGGATCCTACGAGCAGTACTTC
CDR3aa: CASSALGSYEQYF

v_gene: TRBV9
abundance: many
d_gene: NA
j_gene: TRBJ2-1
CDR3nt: TGTGCCAGCAGCGTCCTTGGGCAACTTAACAATGAGCAGTTCTTC
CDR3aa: CASSVLGQLNNEQFF

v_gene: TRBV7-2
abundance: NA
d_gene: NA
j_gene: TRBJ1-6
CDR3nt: TGTGCCAGCAGCTCTAGCGGGGGTTTTAAAAATTCACCCCTCCACTTT
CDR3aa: CASSSSGGFKNSPLHF

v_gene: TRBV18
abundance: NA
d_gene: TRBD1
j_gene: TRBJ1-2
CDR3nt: TGTGCCAGCTCACCTACAGGGGGGATCGATGGCTACACCTTC
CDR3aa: CASSPTGGIDGYTF

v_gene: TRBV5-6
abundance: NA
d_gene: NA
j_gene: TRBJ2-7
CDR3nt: TGTGCCAGCAGCCTTAACACGGAGCAGTACTTC
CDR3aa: CASSLNTEQYF

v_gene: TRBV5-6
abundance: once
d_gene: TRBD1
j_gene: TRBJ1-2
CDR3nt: TGTGCCAGCAGCTGGACAGGGAGCGGCTACACCTTC
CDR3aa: CASSWTGSGYTF

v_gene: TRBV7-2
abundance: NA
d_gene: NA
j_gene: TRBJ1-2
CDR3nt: TGTGCCAGCAGCCCAGGGACGGACAACTATGGCTACACCTTC
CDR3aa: CASSPGTDNYGYTF

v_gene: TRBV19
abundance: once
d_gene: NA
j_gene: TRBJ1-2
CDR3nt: TGTGCCAGTAGTATGGGGGGGAGCTATGGCTACACCTTC
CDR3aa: CASSMGGSYGYTF

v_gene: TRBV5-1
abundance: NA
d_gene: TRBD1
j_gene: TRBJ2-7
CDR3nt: TGCGCCAGCAGCTTAGGACAGGGATCCTACGAGCAGTACTTC
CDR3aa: CASSLGQGSYEQYF

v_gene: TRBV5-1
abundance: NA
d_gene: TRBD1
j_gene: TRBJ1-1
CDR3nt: TGCGCCAGCAGCGTAGCAGGGGGAGTAAACACTGAAGCTTTCTTT
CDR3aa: CASSVAGGVNTEAFF

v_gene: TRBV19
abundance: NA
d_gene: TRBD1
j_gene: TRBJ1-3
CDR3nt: TGTGCCAGTAGTACACAGGGGGCGAACACCATATATTTT
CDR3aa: CASSTQGANTIYF

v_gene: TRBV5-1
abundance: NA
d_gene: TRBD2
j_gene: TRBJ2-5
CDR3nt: TGCGCCAGCAGACTAGCGGGAACTACTCAAGGGACCCAGTACTTC
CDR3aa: CASRLAGTTQGTQYF

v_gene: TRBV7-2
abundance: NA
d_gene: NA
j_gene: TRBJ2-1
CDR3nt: TGTGCCAGCAGATTAGGGGGATACAATGAGCAGTTCTTC
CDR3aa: CASRLGGYNEQFF

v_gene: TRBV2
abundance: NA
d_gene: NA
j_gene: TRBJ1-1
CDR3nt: TGTGCCAGCAGTGTAGGCAGAATGAACACTGAAGCTTTCTTT
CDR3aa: CASSVGRMNTEAFF

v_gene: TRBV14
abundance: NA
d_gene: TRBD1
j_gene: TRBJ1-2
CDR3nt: TGTGCCAGCAGCCAAGGTTCGGGTCACAGGGGGCTTTATGGCTACACCTTC
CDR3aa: CASSQGSGHRGLYGYTF

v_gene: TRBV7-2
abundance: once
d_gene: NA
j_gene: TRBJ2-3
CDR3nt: TGTGCCAGCAGCTTTAGGGTCCAAGATACGCAGTATTTT
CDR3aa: CASSFRVQDTQYF

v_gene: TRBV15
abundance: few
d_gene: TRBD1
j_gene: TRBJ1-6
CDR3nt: TGTGCCACCAGCAGAACGGGACAGGGCGGATCCTATAATTCACCCCTCCACTTT
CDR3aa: CATSRTGQGGSYNSPLHF

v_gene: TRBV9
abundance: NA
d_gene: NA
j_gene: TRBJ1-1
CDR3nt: TGTGCCAGCAGCGTAGCAGGGAGCACTGAAGCTTTCTTT
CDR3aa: CASSVAGSTEAFF

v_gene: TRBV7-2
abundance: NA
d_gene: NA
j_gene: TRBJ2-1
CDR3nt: TGTGCCAGCAACCCGTCGGACTACAATGAGCAGTTCTTC
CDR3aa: CASNPSDYNEQFF

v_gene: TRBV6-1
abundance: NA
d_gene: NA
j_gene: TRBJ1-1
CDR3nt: TGTGCCAGCAGTGAAGCGCGCCTATCCCCGGCCACTGAAGCTTTCTTT
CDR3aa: CASSEARLSPATEAFF

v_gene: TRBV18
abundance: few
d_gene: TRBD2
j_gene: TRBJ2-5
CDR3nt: TGTGCCAGCTCACCCCGAGGCCCTAGCGGGGGGGAGACCCAGTACTTC
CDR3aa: CASSPRGPSGGETQYF